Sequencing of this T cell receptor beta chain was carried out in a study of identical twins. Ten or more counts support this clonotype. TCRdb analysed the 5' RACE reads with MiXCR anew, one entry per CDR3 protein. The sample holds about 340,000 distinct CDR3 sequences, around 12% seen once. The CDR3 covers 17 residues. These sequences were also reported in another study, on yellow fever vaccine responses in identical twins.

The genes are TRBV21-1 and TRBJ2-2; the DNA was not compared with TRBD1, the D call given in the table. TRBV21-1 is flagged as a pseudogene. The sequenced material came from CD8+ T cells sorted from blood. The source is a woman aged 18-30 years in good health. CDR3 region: CASSKKFGTGGTGELFF. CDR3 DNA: TGTGCCAGCAGCAAAAAATTCGGGACAGGGGGCACCGGGGAGCTGTTTTTT.